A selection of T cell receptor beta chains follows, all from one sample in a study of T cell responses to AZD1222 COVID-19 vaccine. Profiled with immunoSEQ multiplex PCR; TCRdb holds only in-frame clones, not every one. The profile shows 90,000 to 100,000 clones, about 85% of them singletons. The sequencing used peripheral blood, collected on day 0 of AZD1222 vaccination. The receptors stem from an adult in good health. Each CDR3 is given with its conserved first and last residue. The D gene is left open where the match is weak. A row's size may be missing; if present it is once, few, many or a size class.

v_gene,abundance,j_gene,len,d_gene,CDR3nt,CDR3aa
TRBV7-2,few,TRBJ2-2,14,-,TGTGCCAGCAGCTCCAAGACGAACACCGGGGAGCTGTTTTTT,CASSSKTNTGELFF
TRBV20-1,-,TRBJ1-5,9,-,TGCAGTGCTGGTAGGCCCCAGCATTTT,CSAGRPQHF
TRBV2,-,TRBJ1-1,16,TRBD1,TGTGCCAGCAGTGATGGGGCCCCCACAGGGGGCTATGAAGCTTTCTTT,CASSDGAPTGGYEAFF
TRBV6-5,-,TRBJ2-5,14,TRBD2,TGTGCCAGCAGTCTCCGGACTAGCGGAGAGACCCAGTACTTC,CASSLRTSGETQYF
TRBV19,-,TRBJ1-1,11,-,TGTGCCAGTAGGGTTTTCGCTGAAGCTTTCTTT,CASRVFAEAFF
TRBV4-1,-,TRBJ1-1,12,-,TGCGCCAGGGTTTGGGCCTACACTGAAGCTTTCTTT,CARVWAYTEAFF
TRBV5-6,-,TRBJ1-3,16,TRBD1,TGTGCCAGCAGCTGGGCGGGACAGAGTTCAGGAAACACCATATATTTT,CASSWAGQSSGNTIYF
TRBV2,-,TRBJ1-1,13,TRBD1,TGTGCCAGCAGGGCTACAGGGGACACTGAAGCTTTCTTT,CASRATGDTEAFF
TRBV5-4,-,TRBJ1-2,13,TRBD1,TGTGCCAGCAGCGAGGGACAGAGCTATGGCTACACCTTC,CASSEGQSYGYTF
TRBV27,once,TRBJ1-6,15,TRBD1,TGTGCCAGCAGTTCCACAGGGGGAAGTAATTCACCCCTCCACTTT,CASSSTGGSNSPLHF
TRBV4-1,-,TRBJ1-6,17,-,TGCGCCAGCAGCCATGGGACGTCCGGAGTGGTTAATTCACCCCTCCACTTT,CASSHGTSGVVNSPLHF
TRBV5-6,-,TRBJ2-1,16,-,TGTGCCAGCAGCTTGGAGTCCGGTGCCACCTACAATGAGCAGTTCTTC,CASSLESGATYNEQFF
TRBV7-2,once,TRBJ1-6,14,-,TGTGCCAGCAGCTTCCGACAGAGTAATTCACCCCTCCACTTT,CASSFRQSNSPLHF
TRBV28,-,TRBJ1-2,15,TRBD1,TGTGCCAGCAGTTCGTCGGGACAGGCGAACTATGGCTACACCTTC,CASSSSGQANYGYTF
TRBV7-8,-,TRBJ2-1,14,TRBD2,TGTGCCAGCAGCCTTGGGACTACCAACAATGAGCAGTTCTTC,CASSLGTTNNEQFF
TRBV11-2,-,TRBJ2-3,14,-,TGTGCCAGCAGCTTACCAGCCACAGGGTGGACGCAGTATTTT,CASSLPATGWTQYF
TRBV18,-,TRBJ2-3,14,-,TGTGCCAGCTCACCACCCGGGAGTGCAGATACGCAGTATTTT,CASSPPGSADTQYF
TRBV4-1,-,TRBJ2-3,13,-,TGCGCCAGCAGCCAAGTTAGTGGGGATACGCAGTATTTT,CASSQVSGDTQYF
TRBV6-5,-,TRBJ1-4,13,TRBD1,TGTGCCAGCAGAAGACAGGGGTTTGAAAAACTGTTTTTT,CASRRQGFEKLFF
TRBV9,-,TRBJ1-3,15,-,TGTGCCAGCAGCGTAGGGACGGCCACTGGAAACACCATATATTTT,CASSVGTATGNTIYF
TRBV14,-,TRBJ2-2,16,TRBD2,TGTGCCAGCAGCCATCGGGGAGGGCTGAGAGCCGGGGAGCTGTTTTTT,CASSHRGGLRAGELFF
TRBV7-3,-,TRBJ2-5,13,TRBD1,TGTGCCAGCAGCTTGACAGGGGGGGCGACCCAGTACTTC,CASSLTGGATQYF
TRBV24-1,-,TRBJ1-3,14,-,TGTGCCACCCCCGCGGGGGCCCCTGGAAACACCATATATTTT,CATPAGAPGNTIYF
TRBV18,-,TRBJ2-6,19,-,TGTGCCAGCTCACAACCAGGGCTAGCGAGGACTTCTGGGGCCAACGTCCTGACTTTC,CASSQPGLARTSGANVLTF
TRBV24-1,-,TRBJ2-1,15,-,TGTGCCACCAGTGATTTGCGGCAGGGGCCCAATGAGCAGTTCTTC,CATSDLRQGPNEQFF
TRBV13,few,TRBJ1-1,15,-,TGTGCCAGCAGAACAAGGGGCGGCATGAACACTGAAGCTTTCTTT,CASRTRGGMNTEAFF
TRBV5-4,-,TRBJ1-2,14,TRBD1,TGTGCCAGCAGCCCCGACAGGGTGGTCGATGGCTACACCTTC,CASSPDRVVDGYTF
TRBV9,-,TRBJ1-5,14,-,TGTGCCAGCAGCGATCAAGGGACGGATCCGCCCCAGCATTTT,CASSDQGTDPPQHF
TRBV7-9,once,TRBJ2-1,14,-,TGTGCCAGCAGCTTAGCCGGAAGCTACAATGAGCAGTTCTTC,CASSLAGSYNEQFF
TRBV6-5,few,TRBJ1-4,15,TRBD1,TGTGCCAGCAGTTACACGGGACAGTCGAATGAAAAACTGTTTTTT,CASSYTGQSNEKLFF
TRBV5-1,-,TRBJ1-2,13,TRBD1,TGTGCCAGCAGTGTAGGGGGCGGCTATGGCTACACCTTC,CASSVGGGYGYTF
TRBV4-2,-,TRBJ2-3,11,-,TGTGCCAGCAGCTGGGGGCATACGCAGTATTTT,CASSWGHTQYF
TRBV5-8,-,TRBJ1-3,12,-,TGTGCCAGCAGCTTAAACGACAACACCATATATTTT,CASSLNDNTIYF
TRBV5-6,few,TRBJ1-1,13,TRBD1,TGTGCCAGCAGCCGGGACAGGACGATTATCCCCTACTTT,CASSRDRTIIPYF
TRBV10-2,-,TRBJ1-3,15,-,TGCGCCAGCACCACGTCCGCCCTCTCTGGAAACACCATATATTTT,CASTTSALSGNTIYF
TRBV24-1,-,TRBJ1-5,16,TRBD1,TGTGCCACCAGTGACCAAGACAGGGGAGGCAATCAGCCCCAGCATTTT,CATSDQDRGGNQPQHF
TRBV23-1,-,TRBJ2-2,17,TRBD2,TGCGCCAGCAGTCAGTACGGGGGGACCACAGGCACCGGGGAGCTGTTTTTT,CASSQYGGTTGTGELFF
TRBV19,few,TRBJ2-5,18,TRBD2,TGTGCCAGTAGTTACCGGACTAGCGGGAACCGAAAGCGGGTAACCCAGTACTTC,CASSYRTSGNRKRVTQYF
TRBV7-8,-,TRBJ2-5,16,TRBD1,TGTGCCAGCAGCTTAGAGGCAGGGGGCACGAGGGAGACCCAGTACTTC,CASSLEAGGTRETQYF
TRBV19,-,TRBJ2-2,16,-,TGTGCCAGTAGTCTTAACGGGGGCGGGTTAACCGGGGAGCTGTTTTTT,CASSLNGGGLTGELFF
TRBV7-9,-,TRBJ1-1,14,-,TGTGCCAGCAGCAGATACAGGGAGAACACTGAAGCTTTCTTT,CASSRYRENTEAFF
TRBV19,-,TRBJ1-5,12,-,TGTGCCAGTACCGAGAGCAATCAGCCCCAGCATTTT,CASTESNQPQHF
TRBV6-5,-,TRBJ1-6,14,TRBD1,TGTGCCAGCAGTTACTCGCAGGGGGAATCACCCCTCCACTTT,CASSYSQGESPLHF
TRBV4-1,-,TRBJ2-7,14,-,TGCGCCAGCAGCCAAGGCCTAGGTAGTTACGAGCAGTACTTC,CASSQGLGSYEQYF
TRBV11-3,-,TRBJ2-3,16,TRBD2,TGTGCCAGCAGTACCCCGCTAGCGGGATTCACAGATACGCAGTATTTT,CASSTPLAGFTDTQYF
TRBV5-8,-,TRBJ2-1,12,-,TGTGCCAGCAGCTTTGGTGGGGGTGAGCAGTTCTTC,CASSFGGGEQFF
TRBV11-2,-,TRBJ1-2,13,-,TGTGCCAGCAGCTTTACCGGGGCCCCAGGTTACACCTTC,CASSFTGAPGYTF
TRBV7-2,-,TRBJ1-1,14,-,TGTGCCAGCAGCTTAGGCCAGGGATTTACTGAAGCTTTCTTT,CASSLGQGFTEAFF
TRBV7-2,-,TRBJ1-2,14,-,TGTGCCAGCAGCCCAGCGGGAGGCGGTCAGAGCTACACCTTC,CASSPAGGGQSYTF
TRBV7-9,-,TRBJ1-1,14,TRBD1,TGTGCCAGCAGCTTCTGGGGGGACAGCACTGAAGCTTTCTTT,CASSFWGDSTEAFF
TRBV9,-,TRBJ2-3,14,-,TGTGCCAGCAGCGACTACGGAAGGACAGATACGCAGTATTTT,CASSDYGRTDTQYF
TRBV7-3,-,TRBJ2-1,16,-,TGTGCCAGCAGCTTAAATGTGGGCCCTGGTCACAATGAGCAGTTCTTC,CASSLNVGPGHNEQFF
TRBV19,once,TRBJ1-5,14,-,TGTGCCAGTAGTGTACAGGGTTTCAATCAGCCCCAGCATTTT,CASSVQGFNQPQHF